The sequence of this T cell receptor (beta chain) was determined in a study of identical twins. Germline CDR1 and CDR2: MNHEY and SVGAGI. Between the trimmed V and J ends, which lost 5 bases and 5 bases, there was a span of 15 bases. The CDR3 runs to 14 residues. This clonotype was seen a handful of times. One entry per CDR3 protein results from TCRdb running MiXCR on the 5' RACE reads. The profile shows about 530,000 distinct CDR3 sequences, nearly 15% of them singletons. Separately, the same data were catalogued under a study of yellow fever vaccine responses in identical twins.

The TCR originated in a young woman in good health. The V gene is TRBV6-5, the J gene TRBJ1-2; D is undetermined. The sequencing input was CD4+ T cells sorted from blood. The CDR3 region has the DNA TGTGCCAGCAGTCCTCGGGTACGAGTTTATGGCTACACCTTC. It specifies CASSPRVRVYGYTF.